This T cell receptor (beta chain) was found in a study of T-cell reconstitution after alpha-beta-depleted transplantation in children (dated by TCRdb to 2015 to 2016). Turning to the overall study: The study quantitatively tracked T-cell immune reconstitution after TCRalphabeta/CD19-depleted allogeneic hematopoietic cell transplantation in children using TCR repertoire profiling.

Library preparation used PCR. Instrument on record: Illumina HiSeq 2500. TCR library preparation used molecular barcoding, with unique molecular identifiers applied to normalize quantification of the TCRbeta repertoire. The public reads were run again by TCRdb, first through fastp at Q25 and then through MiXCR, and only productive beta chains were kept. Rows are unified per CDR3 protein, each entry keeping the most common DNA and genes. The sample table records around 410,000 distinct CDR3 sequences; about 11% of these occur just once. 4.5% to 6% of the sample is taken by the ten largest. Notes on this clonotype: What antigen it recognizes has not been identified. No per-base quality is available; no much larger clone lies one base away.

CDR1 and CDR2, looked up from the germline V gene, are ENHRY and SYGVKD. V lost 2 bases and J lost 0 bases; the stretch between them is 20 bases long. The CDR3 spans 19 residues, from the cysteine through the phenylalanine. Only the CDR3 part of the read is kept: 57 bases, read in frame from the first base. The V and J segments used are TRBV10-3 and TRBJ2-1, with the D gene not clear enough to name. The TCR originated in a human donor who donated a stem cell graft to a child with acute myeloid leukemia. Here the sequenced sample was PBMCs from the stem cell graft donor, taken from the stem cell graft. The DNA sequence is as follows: TGTGCCATCAGTGAGCCCCGCGCGTTGGCGCCTAGCTCCTACAATGAGCAGTTCTTC. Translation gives CAISEPRALAPSSYNEQFF.